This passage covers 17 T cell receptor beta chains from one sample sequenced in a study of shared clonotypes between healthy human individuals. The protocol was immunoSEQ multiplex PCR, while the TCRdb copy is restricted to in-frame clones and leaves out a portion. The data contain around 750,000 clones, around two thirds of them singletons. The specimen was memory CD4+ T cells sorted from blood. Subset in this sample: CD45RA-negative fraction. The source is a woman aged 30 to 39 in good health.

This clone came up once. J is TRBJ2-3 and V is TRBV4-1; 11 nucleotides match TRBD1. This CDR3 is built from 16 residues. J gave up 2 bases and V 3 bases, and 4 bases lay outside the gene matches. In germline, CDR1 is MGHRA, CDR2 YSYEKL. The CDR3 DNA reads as TGCGCCAGCAGCCAGGGACAGGGGGTTATCACAGATACGCAGTATTTT. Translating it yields CASSQGQGVITDTQYF.

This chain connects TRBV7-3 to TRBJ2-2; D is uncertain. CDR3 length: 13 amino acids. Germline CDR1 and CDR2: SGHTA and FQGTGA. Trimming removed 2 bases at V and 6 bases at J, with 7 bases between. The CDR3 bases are TGTGCCAGCAGCTTAGGTTTAGCCGGGGAGCTGTTTTTT. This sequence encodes CASSLGLAGELFF.

CDR3 protein: CASSSGQYNYGYTF. The CDR3 DNA reads TGTGCCAGCAGTTCCGGACAGTATAACTATGGCTACACCTTC. V usage is TRBV27 and J usage is TRBJ1-2; a possible D gene is TRBD1 (6 bases). This CDR3 region has 14 residues. Trimming pared 4 bases from V and 1 base from J, leaving 10 bases between. Germline lookup yields CDR1 MNHEY and CDR2 SMNVEV (reference sequence).

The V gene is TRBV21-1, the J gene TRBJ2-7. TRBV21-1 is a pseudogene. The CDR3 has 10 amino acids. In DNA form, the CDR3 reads TGTGCCAGCGGGGAAGGGGAGCAGTACTTC. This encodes CASGEGEQYF.

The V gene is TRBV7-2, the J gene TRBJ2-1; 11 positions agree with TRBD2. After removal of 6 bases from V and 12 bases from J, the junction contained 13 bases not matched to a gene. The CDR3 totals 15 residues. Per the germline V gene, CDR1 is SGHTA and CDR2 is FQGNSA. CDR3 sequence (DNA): TGTGCCAGCAGTCCCTCTGTGTTAGCGGGAGGGCGGCAGTTCTTC. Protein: CASSPSVLAGGRQFF.

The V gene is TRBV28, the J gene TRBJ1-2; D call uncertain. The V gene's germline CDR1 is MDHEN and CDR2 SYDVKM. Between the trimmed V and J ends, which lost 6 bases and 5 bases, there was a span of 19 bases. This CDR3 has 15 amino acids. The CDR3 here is CASSLDLAPGYGYTF. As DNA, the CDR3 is TGTGCCAGCAGCCTGGACCTAGCCCCAGGATATGGCTACACCTTC.

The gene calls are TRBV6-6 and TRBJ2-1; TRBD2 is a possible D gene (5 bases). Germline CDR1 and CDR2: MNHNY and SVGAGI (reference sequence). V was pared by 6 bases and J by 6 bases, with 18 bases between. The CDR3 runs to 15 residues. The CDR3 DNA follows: TGTGCCAGCAGCCGCTATGCCCTCGCGGGCAATGAGCAGTTCTTC. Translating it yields CASSRYALAGNEQFF.

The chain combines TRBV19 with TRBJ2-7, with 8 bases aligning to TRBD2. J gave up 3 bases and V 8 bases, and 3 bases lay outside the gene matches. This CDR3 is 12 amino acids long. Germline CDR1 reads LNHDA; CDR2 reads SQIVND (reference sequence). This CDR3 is CASASGLYEQYF. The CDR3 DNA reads TGTGCCAGTGCTAGCGGGCTCTACGAGCAGTACTTC.

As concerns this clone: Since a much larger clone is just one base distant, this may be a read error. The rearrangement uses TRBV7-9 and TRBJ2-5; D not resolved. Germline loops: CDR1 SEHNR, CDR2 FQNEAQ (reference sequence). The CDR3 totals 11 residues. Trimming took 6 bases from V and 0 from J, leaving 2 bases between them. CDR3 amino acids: CASRYQETQYF. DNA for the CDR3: TGTGCCAGCAGGTACCAAGAGACCCAGTACTTC.

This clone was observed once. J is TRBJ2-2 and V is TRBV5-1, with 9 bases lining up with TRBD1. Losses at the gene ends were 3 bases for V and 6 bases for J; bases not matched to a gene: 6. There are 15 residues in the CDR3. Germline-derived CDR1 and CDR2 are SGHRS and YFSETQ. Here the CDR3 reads CASSYGTGLSGELFF. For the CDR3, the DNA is TGCGCCAGCAGCTATGGGACAGGGCTATCCGGGGAGCTGTTTTTT. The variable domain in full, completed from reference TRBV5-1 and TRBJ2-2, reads KAGVTQTPRYLIKTRGQQVTLSCSPISGHRSVSWYQQTPGQGLQFLFEYFSETQRNKGNFPGRFSGRQFSNSRSEMNVSTLELGDSALYLCASSYGTGLSGELFFGEGSRLTVL.

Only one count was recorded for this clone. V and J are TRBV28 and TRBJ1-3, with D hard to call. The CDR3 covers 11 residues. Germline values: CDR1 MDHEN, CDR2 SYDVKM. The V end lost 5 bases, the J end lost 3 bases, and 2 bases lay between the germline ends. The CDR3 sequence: CASSLGNTIYF. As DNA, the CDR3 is TGTGCCAGCAGTCTTGGAAACACCATATATTTT.

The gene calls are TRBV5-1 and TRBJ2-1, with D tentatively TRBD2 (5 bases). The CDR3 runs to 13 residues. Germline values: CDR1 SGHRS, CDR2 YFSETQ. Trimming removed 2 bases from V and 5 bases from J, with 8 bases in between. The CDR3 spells CASSLTRDNEQFF. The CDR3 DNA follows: TGCGCCAGCAGCTTAACTAGAGACAATGAGCAGTTCTTC.

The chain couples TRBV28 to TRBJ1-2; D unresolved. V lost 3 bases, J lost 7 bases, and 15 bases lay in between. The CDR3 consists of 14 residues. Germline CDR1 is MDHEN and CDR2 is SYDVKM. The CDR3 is CASSFGVTSGGYTF. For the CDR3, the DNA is TGTGCCAGCAGTTTCGGGGTTACCTCTGGTGGCTACACCTTC.

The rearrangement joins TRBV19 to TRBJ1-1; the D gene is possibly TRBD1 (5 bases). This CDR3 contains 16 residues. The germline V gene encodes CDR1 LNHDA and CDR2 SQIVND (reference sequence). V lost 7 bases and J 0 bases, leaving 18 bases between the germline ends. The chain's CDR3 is CASTTPWGEVNTEAFF. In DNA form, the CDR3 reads TGTGCCAGTACCACCCCCTGGGGGGAAGTGAACACTGAAGCTTTCTTT.

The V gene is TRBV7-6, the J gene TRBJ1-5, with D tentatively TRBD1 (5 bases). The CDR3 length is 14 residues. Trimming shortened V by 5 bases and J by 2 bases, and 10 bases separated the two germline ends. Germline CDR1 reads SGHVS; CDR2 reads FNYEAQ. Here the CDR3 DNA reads TGTGCCAGCAGCGGGGGACTTGGCAATCAGCCCCAGCATTTT. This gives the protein CASSGGLGNQPQHF.

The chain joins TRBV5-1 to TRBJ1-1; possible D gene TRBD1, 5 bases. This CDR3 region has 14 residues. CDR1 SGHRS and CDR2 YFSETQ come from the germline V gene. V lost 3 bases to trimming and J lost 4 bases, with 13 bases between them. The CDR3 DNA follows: TGCGCCAGCAGCTGGGGAATGGGGGGCACTGAAGCTTTCTTT. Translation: CASSWGMGGTEAFF.

The CDR3 sequence: CASWVSSGTLETQYF. CDR3 coding DNA: TGTGCCAGCTGGGTTTCAAGCGGGACGTTAGAGACCCAGTACTTC. The chain uses TRBV6-5 and TRBJ2-5; 7 bases line up with TRBD2. This CDR3 comprises 15 residues. Trimming at V came to 8 bases and at J to 4 bases, leaving 13 bases not matched to a gene. Germline V CDR1 and CDR2: MNHEY, SVGAGI.